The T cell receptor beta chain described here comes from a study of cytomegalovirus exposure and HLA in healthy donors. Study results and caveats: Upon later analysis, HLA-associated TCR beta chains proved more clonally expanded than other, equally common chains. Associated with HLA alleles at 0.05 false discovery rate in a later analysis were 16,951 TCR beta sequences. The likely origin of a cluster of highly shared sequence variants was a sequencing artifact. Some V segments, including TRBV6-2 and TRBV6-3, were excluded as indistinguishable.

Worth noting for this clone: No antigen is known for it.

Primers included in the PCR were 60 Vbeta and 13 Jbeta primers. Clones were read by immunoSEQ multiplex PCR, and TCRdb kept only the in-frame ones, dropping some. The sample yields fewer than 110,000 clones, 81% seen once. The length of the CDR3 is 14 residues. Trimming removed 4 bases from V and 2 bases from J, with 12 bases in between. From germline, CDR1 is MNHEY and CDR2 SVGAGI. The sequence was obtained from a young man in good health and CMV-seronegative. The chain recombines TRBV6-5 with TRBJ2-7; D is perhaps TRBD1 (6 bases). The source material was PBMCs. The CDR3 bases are TGTGCCAGCAGTTCACTGACAGGAACCTACGAGCAGTACTTC. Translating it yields CASSSLTGTYEQYF.